The sequence of this T cell receptor beta chain was determined in a study of OX40 agonist ivuxolimab in advanced cancers. General study findings and limits: CD8+ T cells averaged more expanded clones than CD4+.

Assay used: immunoSEQ multiplex PCR; TCRdb lists only in-frame clones, some missing. The sample includes about 34,000 clones, roughly 85% seen only once; the top ten take over 2.5%. For this clone: Its target is not known.

Blood sampling was done at baseline, cycle 4 day 1, and cycle 7 day 1. This CDR3 has 13 residues. Between the trimmed V and J ends, which lost 0 bases and 8 bases, there was a span of 11 bases. Germline lookup yields CDR1 SGDLS and CDR2 YYNGEE. The chain joins TRBV9 to TRBJ1-2; unclear D gene. The sample in question was CD4+ or CD8+ T cells sorted from blood, obtained in a trial of the OX40 agonist ivuxolimab. This TCR was recovered from an adult with an advanced solid tumor such as melanoma, head and neck, liver or kidney cancer. The CDR3 region is CASSVEEGRGYTF. CDR3 nucleotides: TGTGCCAGCAGCGTAGAGGAAGGGCGGGGCTACACCTTC.